The 20 T cell receptor beta chains below were found in one sample sequenced in a study of regulatory T cells in long-lasting Graves disease. Sample time point: newly diagnosed GD, antithyroid drugs for less than 3 months. RNA from PBMCs was the source of the TCR library. Through Arm-PCR of CDR3 regions and iRepertoire HTBI primers, TCR beta libraries were built. TCRdb fed the multiplex PCR reads into MiXCR, producing one record per CDR3 protein. In the table there are 300,000 to 400,000 distinct CDR3 sequences, 16% of which are singletons. A further study also used this sample, focusing on T cells in Graves' hyperthyroidism and ophthalmopathy.

The material sequenced was peripheral blood mononuclear cells (PBMCs), taken at new diagnosis, from a patient treated with antithyroid drugs. All receptors derive from a man aged 40-55 years with Graves disease.

This clonotype was detected a few times. The chain recombines TRBV3-1 with TRBJ2-6; tentative D call: TRBD1 (6 bases). CDR1 is LGHDT, CDR2 YNNKEL, per germline (reference sequence). The CDR3 runs 16 residues. Trimming shortened V by 6 bases and J by 0 bases, and 12 bases separated the two germline ends. In nucleotides, the CDR3 is TGTGCCAGCAGAGCCGGACAGTTCTCTGGGGCCAACGTCCTGACTTTC. This encodes CASRAGQFSGANVLTF.

This clonotype was picked up a small number of times. As DNA, the CDR3 is TGCAGTGCGGTTATTAAGGGCGGGACTACCAGTGATGAGCAGTTCTTC. Translating it yields CSAVIKGGTTSDEQFF. The rearrangement joins TRBV20-1 to TRBJ2-1, with 7 nucleotides matching TRBD2. After removal of 6 bases from V and 8 bases from J, the junction contained 19 bases not matched to a gene. Germline V gene data show CDR1 as DFQATT and CDR2 as SNEGSKA (reference sequence). The CDR3 extends over 16 amino acids.

This clonotype was observed at least ten times. The rearrangement links TRBV5-1 to TRBJ1-5; D is ambiguous. CDR3 length equals 15 residues. V was shortened by 4 bases and J by 2 bases, with 13 bases between the two germline ends. Looked up from germline, CDR1 is SGHRS and CDR2 is YFSETQ. The CDR3 region has the DNA TGCGCCAGCAGCCTGGATGGCCAGCGCAATCAGCCCCAGCATTTT. Translating gives CASSLDGQRNQPQHF.

V usage is TRBV5-1 and J usage is TRBJ2-1; D may match TRBD1 or TRBD2 (5 bases each). Germline CDR1 and CDR2: SGHRS and YFSETQ. CDR3 length: 11 amino acids. The ends were cut back, 7 bases at V and 13 bases at J, with 15 bases in the middle. CDR3 sequence: CASEVLGVQFF. Here the CDR3 DNA reads TGCGCCAGCGAAGTCTTGGGGGTTCAGTTCTTC. The variable domain in full, completed from reference TRBV5-1 and TRBJ2-1, reads KAGVTQTPRYLIKTRGQQVTLSCSPISGHRSVSWYQQTPGQGLQFLFEYFSETQRNKGNFPGRFSGRQFSNSRSEMNVSTLELGDSALYLCASEVLGVQFFGPGTRLTVL.

This clonotype showed up just a few times. This sequence joins TRBV6-5 and TRBJ2-4; D may be TRBD2 (5 bases). V was trimmed by 0 bases and J by 6 bases, leaving 18 bases between them. The CDR3 contains 17 residues. Per germline, CDR1 MNHEY and CDR2 SVGAGI. The CDR3 nucleotides read TGTGCCAGCAGTTACTCCCACCCTGAGGGCTACTTAAACATTCAGTACTTC. The encoded protein is CASSYSHPEGYLNIQYF.

The chain has TRBV11-2 and TRBJ1-3; tentative D call: TRBD1 (5 bases). The CDR3 runs to 14 residues. Between the trimmed V and J ends, which lost 5 bases and 8 bases, there was a span of 16 bases. Germline values: CDR1 SGHAT, CDR2 FQNNGV. The CDR3 spells CASSDSPGADTIYF. DNA of the CDR3: TGTGCCAGCAGCGACAGCCCCGGGGCGGACACCATATATTTT.

This clonotype was picked up many times. The chain carries TRBV12-3 or TRBV12-4 and TRBJ1-6; D unresolved. The CDR3 sequence is 12 residues long. The ends were cut back, 3 bases at V and 12 bases at J, with 9 bases in the middle. As DNA, the CDR3 is TGTGCCAGCAGTTTTTCTCGGTTACCCCTCCACTTT. Protein sequence: CASSFSRLPLHF.

At least ten counts were recorded for this clonotype. This chain joins TRBV6-2 or TRBV6-3 and TRBJ1-2; TRBD1 matches at 8 bases. V was clipped by 4 bases and J by 8 bases; unmatched bases: 12. CDR3 length equals 15 residues. Germline V gene lookup returns CDR1 MNHEY and CDR2 SVGEGT. The CDR3 DNA sequence: TGTGCCAGCAGTTTCGGACAGGGAGAAGTATGGGGCTACACCTTC. Its protein product is CASSFGQGEVWGYTF.

This chain links TRBV10-3 with TRBJ2-1; TRBD1 aligns across 7 bases. Germline V gene sequence: CDR1 ENHRY, CDR2 SYGVKD. V lost 6 bases and J lost 5; bases outside the gene matches: 7. This CDR3 comprises 14 residues. CDR3 region: CAIRGPGGHNEQFF. The CDR3 DNA sequence: TGTGCCATCAGGGGGCCAGGGGGACACAATGAGCAGTTCTTC.

This clonotype appeared a few times. CDR3 DNA sequence: TGCGCCAGCGCCCAGGCCTCCTATAATTCACCCCTCCACTTT. Protein: CASAQASYNSPLHF. The V gene is TRBV4-1, the J gene TRBJ1-6; no clear D gene. Germline V gene data show CDR1 as MGHRA and CDR2 as YSYEKL. Trimming removed 8 bases from V and 0 bases from J, with 8 bases in between. The CDR3 is 14 amino acids.

The sample holds many counts of this clonotype. The chain is built from TRBV2 and TRBJ2-5, with 11 bases identical to TRBD1. The V and J ends lost 8 bases and 4 bases, in that order; junction bases with no gene match: 0. The CDR3 length is 12 residues. Germline CDR1 reads SNHLY; CDR2 reads FYNNEI. The CDR3 protein is CASGTGGETQYF. CDR3 DNA: TGTGCCAGCGGGACAGGGGGAGAGACCCAGTACTTC.

This clonotype was picked up many times. The gene calls are TRBV2 and TRBJ1-6; a possible D gene is TRBD1 (6 bases). V lost 7 bases, J lost 5 bases, and 9 bases lay in between. Per germline, CDR1 SNHLY and CDR2 FYNNEI. This CDR3 has 13 amino acids. DNA of the CDR3: TGTGCCAGCATCCGGGACAATAATTCACCCCTCCACTTT. Translated: CASIRDNNSPLHF.

This clonotype was seen only a few times. The chain employs TRBV24-1 and TRBJ1-5; D perhaps matches TRBD1 (6 bases). The CDR3 runs 16 residues. The V gene lost 3 bases and the J gene lost 3 bases, with 14 bases spanning the gap. The germline V gene encodes CDR1 KGHDR and CDR2 SFDVKD. CDR3 region: CATSDGGTYDNQPQHF. Here the CDR3 DNA reads TGTGCCACCAGTGATGGCGGGACATACGACAATCAGCCCCAGCATTTT.

At least ten counts were recorded for this clonotype. The V and J genes are TRBV30 and TRBJ1-5, with D possibly being TRBD1 (6 bases). Trimming took off 0 bases at V and 4 bases at J, with 10 bases between the two ends. CDR1 and CDR2 (germline): GTSNPN, SVGIG (reference sequence). The CDR3 spans 14 residues. Written as DNA, the CDR3 is TGTGCCTGGAGTGTACGCCAGGGGAATCAGCCCCAGCATTTT. As protein: CAWSVRQGNQPQHF. The whole variable domain, filled in from reference TRBV30 and TRBJ1-5, reads SQTIHQWPATLVQPVGSPLSLECTVEGTSNPNLYWYRQAAGRGLQLLFYSVGIGQISSEVPQNLSASRPQDRQFILSSKKLLLSDSGFYLCAWSVRQGNQPQHFGDGTRLSIL.

J is TRBJ2-7 and V is TRBV4-1; tentatively, D is TRBD1 (6 bases). Germline V gene data show CDR1 as MGHRA and CDR2 as YSYEKL. The CDR3 is 16 residues long. V lost 0 bases and J lost 6, with 18 bases in between. The CDR3 region has the DNA TGCGCCAGCAGCCAAGAAAAGACAGGATTGGTAATCGAGCAGTACTTC. It encodes CASSQEKTGLVIEQYF.

The chain combines TRBV12-3 or TRBV12-4 with TRBJ1-5; possibly TRBD1 for D (5 bases). The ends were cut back, 5 bases at V and 3 bases at J, with 11 bases in the middle. The CDR3 length is 14 residues. The CDR3 DNA sequence: TGTGCCAGCAGTGCGGCAGGGACCAATCAGCCCCAGCATTTT. Translation: CASSAAGTNQPQHF.

This clonotype was seen only a few times. This sequence joins TRBV12-3 or TRBV12-4 and TRBJ1-1, with D perhaps matching TRBD1 (5 bases). With 5 bases removed from V and 5 bases from J, the gap between germline ends came to 18 bases. The length of the CDR3 is 15 residues. CDR3 DNA: TGTGCCAGCAGTCAACCAGGGCGGTCGAGGACTGAAGCTTTCTTT. Translated: CASSQPGRSRTEAFF.

The rearrangement uses TRBV5-4 and TRBJ1-1; maybe TRBD1 (5 bases). In germline, CDR1 is SGHNT, CDR2 YYREEE (reference sequence). Trimming removed 0 bases from V and 3 bases from J, with 12 bases in between. The CDR3 has 15 amino acids. The CDR3, as DNA: TGTGCCAGCAGCTTGGACCGGAAGGGGCACACTGAAGCTTTCTTT. This codes for CASSLDRKGHTEAFF.

This clonotype showed up many times. V gene TRBV6-2 or TRBV6-3 combines with J gene TRBJ2-7; D remains unclear. The CDR3 loop spans 15 amino acids. From germline, CDR1 is MNHEY and CDR2 SVGEGT. V was pared by 7 bases and J by 0 bases, with 16 bases between. CDR3 region: CASMPPTSNSYEQYF. The CDR3 bases are TGTGCCAGCATGCCACCGACTTCTAACTCCTACGAGCAGTACTTC.

The chain employs TRBV20-1 and TRBJ1-6; TRBD1 aligns across 9 bases. CDR3 length: 15 amino acids. V lost 6 bases to trimming and J lost 8 bases; unmatched junction nucleotides: 11. Germline CDR1 DFQATT, CDR2 SNEGSKA (reference sequence). The CDR3 reads CSAGQGTVGYSPLHF. The CDR3 nucleotides read TGCAGTGCCGGACAGGGGACGGTTGGCTATTCACCCCTCCACTTT.